These T cell receptor beta chains were read from a single sample in a study of shared clonotypes between healthy human individuals. TCRdb's copy holds only in-frame clones and misses some; the assay was immunoSEQ multiplex PCR. The sample has 2 million to 2.5 million clones; just over 90% are singletons. Sequencing was performed on naive CD4+ T cells from PBMCs. Receptors originate from a man between 18 and 29 years old in good health. Some clones in this sample may be carry-over from other donors' samples. Each CDR3 is given with its conserved first and last residue. A D gene is named only where the DNA matches it firmly. Clone size is given for some rows only: seen once, a few or many times, or a class if the clone is expanded.

clone size: -
CDR3 length: 14
V gene: TRBV6-1
D gene: -
J gene: TRBJ2-7
CDR3 DNA: TGTGCCAGCAGTGAGGGTCCGAGGTCCTACGAGCAGTACTTC
CDR3 protein: CASSEGPRSYEQYF

clone size: -
CDR3 length: 14
V gene: TRBV5-1
D gene: TRBD1
J gene: TRBJ2-2
CDR3 DNA: TGCGCCAGCAGCTTGAGGCAGGGGGTCGGGGAGCTGTTTTTT
CDR3 protein: CASSLRQGVGELFF

clone size: -
CDR3 length: 14
V gene: TRBV18
D gene: -
J gene: TRBJ2-3
CDR3 DNA: TGTGCCAGCTCACCAGCGGGACCTACAGATACGCAGTATTTT
CDR3 protein: CASSPAGPTDTQYF

clone size: -
CDR3 length: 15
V gene: TRBV18
D gene: TRBD1
J gene: TRBJ2-7
CDR3 DNA: TGTGCCAGCTCACCGCAGACAGGGACCGGGGACGAGCAGTACTTC
CDR3 protein: CASSPQTGTGDEQYF

clone size: -
CDR3 length: 17
V gene: TRBV18
D gene: -
J gene: TRBJ1-3
CDR3 DNA: TGTGCCAGCTCACAACAGTGGGGCGAGAGCTCTGGAAACACCATATATTTT
CDR3 protein: CASSQQWGESSGNTIYF

clone size: -
CDR3 length: 12
V gene: TRBV7-9
D gene: TRBD1
J gene: TRBJ1-2
CDR3 DNA: TGTGCCAGCAACCGGGACAGTATGGGCTACACCTTC
CDR3 protein: CASNRDSMGYTF

clone size: -
CDR3 length: 14
V gene: TRBV5-1
D gene: -
J gene: TRBJ2-7
CDR3 DNA: TGCGCCAGCAGCTTGGGTCCAGGGTCGTACGAGCAGTACTTC
CDR3 protein: CASSLGPGSYEQYF

clone size: -
CDR3 length: 13
V gene: TRBV28
D gene: -
J gene: TRBJ2-7
CDR3 DNA: TGTGCCAGCAGTTTATTAGGGGGAAGGGAGCAGTACTTC
CDR3 protein: CASSLLGGREQYF

clone size: -
CDR3 length: 14
V gene: TRBV28
D gene: TRBD1
J gene: TRBJ1-2
CDR3 DNA: TGTGCCAGCAAAACACAGGGGGACCTCGATGGCTACACCTTC
CDR3 protein: CASKTQGDLDGYTF

clone size: -
CDR3 length: 15
V gene: TRBV29-1
D gene: TRBD2
J gene: TRBJ2-3
CDR3 DNA: TGCAGCGTTCTTCGAGCGGGAGGGCCGGGAGATACGCAGTATTTT
CDR3 protein: CSVLRAGGPGDTQYF

clone size: -
CDR3 length: 17
V gene: TRBV18
D gene: TRBD2
J gene: TRBJ2-2
CDR3 DNA: TGTGCCAGCTCACCACGGGGCGGGAGAGGCGACACCGGGGAGCTGTTTTTT
CDR3 protein: CASSPRGGRGDTGELFF

clone size: -
CDR3 length: 14
V gene: TRBV18
D gene: -
J gene: TRBJ2-7
CDR3 DNA: TGTGCCAGCTCACCAGGTCTGGCAGAGTACGAGCAGTACTTC
CDR3 protein: CASSPGLAEYEQYF

clone size: -
CDR3 length: 15
V gene: TRBV7-2
D gene: -
J gene: TRBJ1-2
CDR3 DNA: TGTGCCAGCAGCGCCCTCCGGGAGACTAACTATGGCTACACCTTC
CDR3 protein: CASSALRETNYGYTF

clone size: -
CDR3 length: 16
V gene: TRBV9
D gene: TRBD1
J gene: TRBJ2-7
CDR3 DNA: TGTGCCAGCAGCGTAGGAATTGCAGGGGGTTCCTACGAGCAGTACTTC
CDR3 protein: CASSVGIAGGSYEQYF

clone size: -
CDR3 length: 13
V gene: TRBV27
D gene: -
J gene: TRBJ2-7
CDR3 DNA: TGTGCCAGCAGTTCCCAGGCCGGGGCCGAGCAGTACTTC
CDR3 protein: CASSSQAGAEQYF

clone size: -
CDR3 length: 14
V gene: TRBV7-3
D gene: -
J gene: TRBJ1-3
CDR3 DNA: TGTGCCAGCAGCCCATACCCGACCGAAAACACCATATATTTT
CDR3 protein: CASSPYPTENTIYF

clone size: -
CDR3 length: 16
V gene: TRBV11-3
D gene: -
J gene: TRBJ2-2
CDR3 DNA: TGTGCCAGCAGCCAAAGGGGGGGAGGTTCCACCGGGGAGCTGTTTTTT
CDR3 protein: CASSQRGGGSTGELFF

clone size: -
CDR3 length: 16
V gene: TRBV7-9
D gene: TRBD2
J gene: TRBJ2-5
CDR3 DNA: TGTGCCAGCAGCTTATCCTCTAGCGGGATTTGGGAGACCCAGTACTTC
CDR3 protein: CASSLSSSGIWETQYF

clone size: once
CDR3 length: 16
V gene: TRBV5-4
D gene: TRBD1
J gene: TRBJ2-6
CDR3 DNA: TGTGCCAGCAGCGGTACAGGGGGTACTGGGGCCAACGTCCTGACTTTC
CDR3 protein: CASSGTGGTGANVLTF

clone size: -
CDR3 length: 16
V gene: TRBV25-1
D gene: -
J gene: TRBJ1-3
CDR3 DNA: TGTGCCAGCAGTGATTGGACTGGGGGGCCGGGAAACACCATATATTTT
CDR3 protein: CASSDWTGGPGNTIYF

clone size: -
CDR3 length: 16
V gene: TRBV5-5
D gene: -
J gene: TRBJ2-6
CDR3 DNA: TGTGCCAGCAGCCAAAGGACAGTCTCTGGGGCCAACGTCCTGACTTTC
CDR3 protein: CASSQRTVSGANVLTF

clone size: -
CDR3 length: 16
V gene: TRBV9
D gene: TRBD2
J gene: TRBJ2-3
CDR3 DNA: TGTGCCAGCAGCGTGGCCGGAGCGGGAGAACGTGATACGCAGTATTTT
CDR3 protein: CASSVAGAGERDTQYF

clone size: once
CDR3 length: 15
V gene: TRBV29-1
D gene: TRBD2
J gene: TRBJ2-1
CDR3 DNA: TGCAGCGCCCGCTTAGGGAGCGGGAGAAACGATGAGCAGTTCTTC
CDR3 protein: CSARLGSGRNDEQFF

clone size: -
CDR3 length: 13
V gene: TRBV29-1
D gene: -
J gene: TRBJ1-2
CDR3 DNA: TGCAGCGCCCTCGGGACGGAGGCCTATGGCTACACCTTC
CDR3 protein: CSALGTEAYGYTF

clone size: -
CDR3 length: 15
V gene: TRBV2
D gene: -
J gene: TRBJ1-1
CDR3 DNA: TGTGCCAGCAGGGGGGGGCGACAGGTGAACACTGAAGCTTTCTTT
CDR3 protein: CASRGGRQVNTEAFF

clone size: -
CDR3 length: 13
V gene: TRBV27
D gene: TRBD2
J gene: TRBJ2-5
CDR3 DNA: TGTGCCAGCAGTTTTTCGGGGGGAGAGACCCAGTACTTC
CDR3 protein: CASSFSGGETQYF

clone size: -
CDR3 length: 15
V gene: TRBV9
D gene: -
J gene: TRBJ2-7
CDR3 DNA: TGTGCCAGCAGCGTAGACGGGACACCAACCTACGAGCAGTACTTC
CDR3 protein: CASSVDGTPTYEQYF

clone size: -
CDR3 length: 13
V gene: TRBV5-1
D gene: -
J gene: TRBJ2-3
CDR3 DNA: TGCGCCAGCAGCTTAACGGGGGAGGATACGCAGTATTTT
CDR3 protein: CASSLTGEDTQYF

clone size: -
CDR3 length: 15
V gene: TRBV4-3
D gene: -
J gene: TRBJ1-2
CDR3 DNA: TGCGCCAGCAGCCAAATGGGGGTAGACAGTTATGGCTACACCTTC
CDR3 protein: CASSQMGVDSYGYTF

clone size: -
CDR3 length: 17
V gene: TRBV19
D gene: TRBD1
J gene: TRBJ2-7
CDR3 DNA: TGTGCCAGTAGTAAGGAAAGGGACAGGGGTGGTTCCTACGAGCAGTACTTC
CDR3 protein: CASSKERDRGGSYEQYF

clone size: -
CDR3 length: 15
V gene: TRBV10-1
D gene: TRBD2
J gene: TRBJ2-3
CDR3 DNA: TGCGCCAGCAGTATAGCGGGACTGGGCGCAGATACGCAGTATTTT
CDR3 protein: CASSIAGLGADTQYF

clone size: -
CDR3 length: 14
V gene: TRBV5-1
D gene: TRBD2
J gene: TRBJ2-3
CDR3 DNA: TGCGCCAGCAGCACTGGACTAGCGACAGATACGCAGTATTTT
CDR3 protein: CASSTGLATDTQYF

clone size: -
CDR3 length: 16
V gene: TRBV13
D gene: -
J gene: TRBJ1-1
CDR3 DNA: TGTGCCAGCAGCTTAAGGGGGACCAGGGAGAATACTGAAGCTTTCTTT
CDR3 protein: CASSLRGTRENTEAFF

clone size: -
CDR3 length: 14
V gene: TRBV29-1
D gene: -
J gene: TRBJ2-3
CDR3 DNA: TGCAGCGTTGGGGAGGGGGTTTACACAGATACGCAGTATTTT
CDR3 protein: CSVGEGVYTDTQYF

clone size: -
CDR3 length: 16
V gene: TRBV7-9
D gene: TRBD1
J gene: TRBJ1-1
CDR3 DNA: TGTGCCAGCAGCCGGGACAGGGGGCCCGTGAACACTGAAGCTTTCTTT
CDR3 protein: CASSRDRGPVNTEAFF

clone size: once
CDR3 length: 14
V gene: TRBV19
D gene: -
J gene: TRBJ2-7
CDR3 DNA: TGTGCCAGTAGTATGAAGGGGGGGCCCTACGAGCAGTACTTC
CDR3 protein: CASSMKGGPYEQYF

clone size: once
CDR3 length: 15
V gene: TRBV4-2
D gene: TRBD1
J gene: TRBJ2-7
CDR3 DNA: TGTGCCAGCAGCCAAGAACCCGCAGGGGGTGGGGAGCAGTACTTC
CDR3 protein: CASSQEPAGGGEQYF

clone size: -
CDR3 length: 16
V gene: TRBV11-2
D gene: -
J gene: TRBJ2-7
CDR3 DNA: TGTGCCAGCAGCTTAGCGATCCAACGGGAAACGGGGGAGCAGTACTTC
CDR3 protein: CASSLAIQRETGEQYF

clone size: -
CDR3 length: 14
V gene: TRBV30
D gene: TRBD2
J gene: TRBJ2-7
CDR3 DNA: TGTGCCTGGAGCCTAGCGGGAGCTAGCCTCGAGCAGTACTTC
CDR3 protein: CAWSLAGASLEQYF

clone size: -
CDR3 length: 14
V gene: TRBV10-3
D gene: -
J gene: TRBJ1-5
CDR3 DNA: TGTGCCATCAGCCTCGGACTGAGCAATCAGCCCCAGCATTTT
CDR3 protein: CAISLGLSNQPQHF

clone size: once
CDR3 length: 15
V gene: TRBV29-1
D gene: TRBD2
J gene: TRBJ2-1
CDR3 DNA: TGCAGCGTCCCAGGGGGGTCTAGCGGGACCAATGAGCAGTTCTTC
CDR3 protein: CSVPGGSSGTNEQFF

clone size: -
CDR3 length: 16
V gene: TRBV7-3
D gene: TRBD2
J gene: TRBJ2-1
CDR3 DNA: TGTGCCAGCAGCTTAAACGCACTAGCGGGACTACACGAGCAGTTCTTC
CDR3 protein: CASSLNALAGLHEQFF

clone size: -
CDR3 length: 15
V gene: TRBV5-1
D gene: -
J gene: TRBJ2-3
CDR3 DNA: TGCGCCAGCACCATTATAGGGGCAGGCGGAGATACGCAGTATTTT
CDR3 protein: CASTIIGAGGDTQYF

clone size: -
CDR3 length: 17
V gene: TRBV19
D gene: TRBD2
J gene: TRBJ2-5
CDR3 DNA: TGTGCCAGTAGTATAGTTCCTAGCGGGCTGTTACAAGAGACCCAGTACTTC
CDR3 protein: CASSIVPSGLLQETQYF

clone size: -
CDR3 length: 11
V gene: TRBV29-1
D gene: -
J gene: TRBJ2-2
CDR3 DNA: TGCAGCGTTGCTAGAGCCGGGGAGCTGTTTTTT
CDR3 protein: CSVARAGELFF

clone size: -
CDR3 length: 12
V gene: TRBV6-6
D gene: -
J gene: TRBJ2-1
CDR3 DNA: TGTGCCAGCAGTAGTGGGTACAATGAGCAGTTCTTC
CDR3 protein: CASSSGYNEQFF

clone size: -
CDR3 length: 15
V gene: TRBV10-3
D gene: -
J gene: TRBJ1-5
CDR3 DNA: TGTGCCATCAGTGAGTCGGGGGGGACGCATCAGCCCCAGCATTTT
CDR3 protein: CAISESGGTHQPQHF

clone size: -
CDR3 length: 16
V gene: TRBV5-4
D gene: TRBD2
J gene: TRBJ2-2
CDR3 DNA: TGTGCCAGCAGCTTCCCCGGGACTAGGGTCCTCGGGGAGCTGTTTTTT
CDR3 protein: CASSFPGTRVLGELFF

clone size: -
CDR3 length: 14
V gene: TRBV18
D gene: TRBD1
J gene: TRBJ1-3
CDR3 DNA: TGTGCCAGCTCACCAGGGACAGCTGGAAACACCATATATTTT
CDR3 protein: CASSPGTAGNTIYF

clone size: -
CDR3 length: 16
V gene: TRBV5-1
D gene: TRBD2
J gene: TRBJ2-3
CDR3 DNA: TGCGCCAGCAGCTTGGGACTAGCGGGACCTTACGATACGCAGTATTTT
CDR3 protein: CASSLGLAGPYDTQYF

clone size: -
CDR3 length: 14
V gene: TRBV18
D gene: TRBD1
J gene: TRBJ1-2
CDR3 DNA: TGTGCCAGCTCACCGGTGGGACAGGGAAGTGGCTACACCTTC
CDR3 protein: CASSPVGQGSGYTF

clone size: -
CDR3 length: 14
V gene: TRBV14
D gene: -
J gene: TRBJ2-1
CDR3 DNA: TGTGCCAGCAGGGCCGGGTGGGATGGGAATGAGCAGTTCTTC
CDR3 protein: CASRAGWDGNEQFF

clone size: -
CDR3 length: 14
V gene: TRBV18
D gene: TRBD2
J gene: TRBJ2-7
CDR3 DNA: TGTGCCAGCTCCCCAGGGACTAGCTACTACGAGCAGTACTTC
CDR3 protein: CASSPGTSYYEQYF

clone size: -
CDR3 length: 13
V gene: TRBV18
D gene: -
J gene: TRBJ2-3
CDR3 DNA: TGTGCCAGCTCACCACGGGGACTAGATACGCAGTATTTT
CDR3 protein: CASSPRGLDTQYF

clone size: -
CDR3 length: 17
V gene: TRBV27
D gene: TRBD1
J gene: TRBJ1-4
CDR3 DNA: TGTGCCAGCAGTCCCCGCCCCAGGGACAGAATAGGTGAAAAACTGTTTTTT
CDR3 protein: CASSPRPRDRIGEKLFF

clone size: -
CDR3 length: 17
V gene: TRBV7-2
D gene: TRBD2
J gene: TRBJ2-7
CDR3 DNA: TGTGCCAGCAGCTTAGGCGCTAGCGGGAGTCGTCTGGGAGAGCAGTACTTC
CDR3 protein: CASSLGASGSRLGEQYF

clone size: -
CDR3 length: 14
V gene: TRBV5-4
D gene: -
J gene: TRBJ2-3
CDR3 DNA: TGTGCCAGCAGCTTGACGGGAAACAGAGATACGCAGTATTTT
CDR3 protein: CASSLTGNRDTQYF

clone size: -
CDR3 length: 14
V gene: TRBV5-1
D gene: -
J gene: TRBJ1-2
CDR3 DNA: TGCGCCAGCAGCTTCCTACAGAGGTCCTATGGCTACACCTTC
CDR3 protein: CASSFLQRSYGYTF

clone size: -
CDR3 length: 12
V gene: TRBV28
D gene: -
J gene: TRBJ1-1
CDR3 DNA: TGTGCCAGCAGGTCGAGGGACTTACGGGCTTTCTTT
CDR3 protein: CASRSRDLRAFF

clone size: -
CDR3 length: 18
V gene: TRBV9
D gene: TRBD1
J gene: TRBJ2-2
CDR3 DNA: TGTGCCAGCAGCTCAACCCCCGGGACAGGGGCGAACACCGGGGAGCTGTTTTTT
CDR3 protein: CASSSTPGTGANTGELFF